Sequencing of this T cell receptor (beta chain) was carried out in a study of T cell responses to AZD1222 COVID-19 vaccine. Study as a whole: Pooled in the analysis were second doses at about 4 or about 12 weeks.

Study outcomes and limitations: Only 5 or 6 people who got AZD1222 tested seropositive at baseline. A rise in Spike-specific TCR breadth and depth followed two AZD1222 doses.

As concerns this clone: As yet, its antigen is unknown.

The germline V gene has CDR1 SGHDN and CDR2 FVKESK. With 2 bases removed from V and 2 bases from J, the gap between germline ends came to 6 bases. There are 13 residues in the CDR3. Method: immunoSEQ multiplex PCR; TCRdb's copy keeps in-frame clones and lacks some. This table has some 140,000 clones, about nine tenths appearing once. The source material was peripheral blood, sampled on day 0 of AZD1222 vaccination. The TCR comes from an adult in good health. The chain recombines TRBV14 with TRBJ1-2; D ambiguous. CDR3 protein: CASSQNLNYGYTF. The CDR3 bases are TGTGCCAGCAGCCAAAACCTGAACTATGGCTACACCTTC.